These T cell receptor beta chains were read from a single sample in a study of shared clonotypes between healthy human individuals. Profiling relied on immunoSEQ multiplex PCR, and the TCRdb table lists in-frame clones only, not all of them. This table holds about 480,000 clones, roughly 79% found once. Sequenced sample: PBMCs. Receptor source: a woman aged 40 to 49 in good health. Some clones in this sample may be carry-over from other donors' samples. CDR3s include the opening cysteine and the closing phenylalanine or tryptophan. The D gene is left open where the match is weak. Not all rows give a size; the values are once, few, many and, for expanded clones, a class.

>TRBJ2-2|TRBV5-4|few|-
CASRTGTGELFF
TGTGCCAGCAGAACGGGCACCGGGGAGCTGTTTTTT
>TRBJ2-5|TRBV5-4|-|-
CASSPLGRGRETQYF
TGTGCCAGCAGCCCGCTGGGAAGGGGCCGAGAGACCCAGTACTTC
>TRBJ2-3|TRBV6-5|-|-
CASSYWDTQYF
TGTGCCAGCAGTTACTGGGATACGCAGTATTTT
>TRBJ1-5|TRBV11-1|-|-
CASSLGNGQPQHF
TGTGCCAGCAGCTTAGGCAACGGTCAGCCCCAGCATTTT
>TRBJ1-5|TRBV19|-|-
CASSMWTSRESQPQHF
TGTGCCAGTAGTATGTGGACATCCCGGGAAAGTCAGCCCCAGCATTTT
>TRBJ2-7|TRBV18|-|TRBD1
CASSPDRGSYEQYF
TGTGCCAGCTCACCCGACAGGGGGTCCTACGAGCAGTACTTC
>TRBJ1-3|TRBV7-9|-|-
CASSPDNTGNTIYF
TGTGCCAGCAGTCCGGACAATACTGGAAACACCATATATTTT
>TRBJ1-1|TRBV5-1|once|-
CASSLGAGSLPNTEAFF
TGCGCCAGCAGCTTGGGGGCTGGGAGTCTTCCGAACACTGAAGCTTTCTTT
>TRBJ1-1|TRBV19|-|-
CASSFATSVVTEAFF
TGTGCCAGTAGTTTCGCGACCTCGGTCGTAACTGAAGCTTTCTTT
>TRBJ2-3|TRBV5-1|-|-
CASSESHHYTDTQYF
TGCGCCAGCAGCGAATCCCATCACTACACAGATACGCAGTATTTT
>TRBJ2-3|TRBV10-3|-|TRBD2
CAIGRSGATDTQYF
TGTGCCATCGGGCGAAGCGGGGCCACAGATACGCAGTATTTT
>TRBJ1-2|TRBV5-1|-|TRBD1
CASSLDRGGDGYTF
TGCGCCAGCAGCTTGGACAGGGGTGGGGATGGCTACACCTTC
>TRBJ1-1|TRBV4-3|-|-
CASSRPGLGNTEAFF
TGCGCCAGCAGTCGCCCGGGGCTTGGGAACACTGAAGCTTTCTTT
>TRBJ1-1|TRBV5-4|-|-
CASTPRGGWTEAFF
TGTGCCAGCACCCCGCGGGGGGGCTGGACTGAAGCTTTCTTT
>TRBJ2-7|TRBV11-2|-|-
CASSFNRVSYEQYF
TGTGCCAGCAGTTTCAACAGAGTCTCCTACGAGCAGTACTTC
>TRBJ1-1|TRBV28|-|-
CALSDRNTEAFF
TGTGCCCTATCCGACAGAAACACTGAAGCTTTCTTT
>TRBJ2-3|TRBV18|-|-
CASSPPSEKAQYF
TGTGCCAGCTCACCACCGTCGGAGAAGGCGCAGTATTTT
>TRBJ2-1|TRBV19|-|TRBD2
CASSMGGSVNEQFF
TGTGCCAGTAGTATGGGCGGGAGCGTGAATGAGCAGTTCTTC
>TRBJ2-1|TRBV2|-|-
CASSLVDEQFF
TGTGCCAGCAGCCTAGTCGATGAGCAGTTCTTC
>TRBJ2-3|TRBV11-2|-|TRBD2
CASSSWTSGRTDTQYF
TGTGCCAGCAGCTCTTGGACTAGCGGGCGCACAGATACGCAGTATTTT
>TRBJ2-3|TRBV7-2|-|-
CASSLAREDTQYF
TGTGCCAGCAGCTTAGCGCGGGAAGATACGCAGTATTTT
>TRBJ1-5|TRBV2|-|-
CASSGGSGTGYSNQPQHF
TGTGCCAGCAGTGGAGGCTCCGGGACCGGCTATAGCAATCAGCCCCAGCATTTT
>TRBJ1-2|TRBV7-9|-|-
CASSLSGTGYGCTF
TGTGCCAGCAGCTTATCCGGGACGGGCTATGGCTGCACCTTC
>TRBJ2-2|TRBV19|-|TRBD2
CASSPWTSGTGELFF
TGTGCCAGTAGTCCCTGGACTAGCGGGACCGGGGAGCTGTTTTTT
>TRBJ2-1|TRBV28|-|-
CASTHSGSRIYNEQFF
TGTGCCAGCACCCACAGCGGGTCCAGGATATACAATGAGCAGTTCTTC
>TRBJ1-1|TRBV19|-|-
CASSWGSRTPNTEAFF
TGTGCCAGTAGTTGGGGCAGTAGAACTCCGAACACTGAAGCTTTCTTT